The rows below give T cell receptor beta chains drawn from one sample of a study of blood T cells in healthy people across ages. MiXCR, run by TCRdb on the 5' RACE reads, gives a single entry per CDR3 protein. The sample has roughly 1.5 million distinct CDR3 sequences; around 40% are singletons. Material: blood. Receptors originate from a woman under 30 in good health. Both conserved end residues are trimmed from each CDR3. The order of the fields is V gene, J gene, CDR3 protein.

V gene: TRBV27
J gene: TRBJ1-2
CDR3 protein: ASSCRGPYGYT

V gene: TRBV6-2/TRBV6-3
J gene: TRBJ1-1
CDR3 protein: ASRMGGGMNTEAF

V gene: TRBV6-2/TRBV6-3
J gene: TRBJ2-1
CDR3 protein: ASRTSGRLNEQF

V gene: TRBV27
J gene: TRBJ2-2
CDR3 protein: ASSLSVTGELF

V gene: TRBV20-1
J gene: TRBJ2-1
CDR3 protein: SARVTGVNEQF

V gene: TRBV12-3/TRBV12-4
J gene: TRBJ1-2
CDR3 protein: ASSPRQGRNYGYT

V gene: TRBV3-1
J gene: TRBJ2-5
CDR3 protein: ASATSALEETQY

V gene: TRBV7-9
J gene: TRBJ1-1
CDR3 protein: ASSSYGTGSTEAF

V gene: TRBV6-2/TRBV6-3
J gene: TRBJ1-1
CDR3 protein: ASRRGAPETEAF

V gene: TRBV7-2
J gene: TRBJ2-3
CDR3 protein: ASSWGGADTQY

V gene: TRBV12-3/TRBV12-4
J gene: TRBJ2-7
CDR3 protein: ASRLGLTYEQY

V gene: TRBV12-3/TRBV12-4
J gene: TRBJ1-1
CDR3 protein: ASSHTGGGTEAF

V gene: TRBV19
J gene: .
CDR3 protein: ASSDSPGLGYEQY

V gene: TRBV4-1
J gene: TRBJ2-5
CDR3 protein: ASSQEGNQETQY

V gene: TRBV4-1
J gene: TRBJ2-1
CDR3 protein: ASSGRRAEQF

V gene: TRBV20-1
J gene: .
CDR3 protein: SAWGTQTQY

V gene: TRBV29-1
J gene: TRBJ2-5
CDR3 protein: SVSGRAVETQY

V gene: TRBV3-1
J gene: TRBJ1-1
CDR3 protein: ASSQAFGTGEAF

V gene: TRBV14
J gene: TRBJ2-3
CDR3 protein: ASSRERGLTVDTQY

V gene: TRBV28
J gene: .
CDR3 protein: ASSSPGTSNYEQY

V gene: TRBV4-2
J gene: TRBJ1-2
CDR3 protein: ASSRSTGISSGYT

V gene: TRBV28
J gene: TRBJ1-2
CDR3 protein: ASSLLLGGDGYT

V gene: TRBV30
J gene: TRBJ2-1
CDR3 protein: AWREGVGYNEQF

V gene: TRBV7-9
J gene: .
CDR3 protein: ASSSASDNYEQY

V gene: TRBV15
J gene: TRBJ1-2
CDR3 protein: ATLGRNYGYT

V gene: TRBV14
J gene: TRBJ2-2
CDR3 protein: ASSKLTSGNTGELF

V gene: TRBV5-6
J gene: TRBJ2-1
CDR3 protein: ASAVGTLNEQF

V gene: TRBV12-3/TRBV12-4
J gene: TRBJ2-6
CDR3 protein: ASSSLLLTDSGANVLT

V gene: TRBV6-2/TRBV6-3
J gene: TRBJ1-5
CDR3 protein: ASNEGTPSQPQH

V gene: TRBV20-1
J gene: TRBJ2-7
CDR3 protein: SARDETSGVLTSYEQY

V gene: TRBV9
J gene: TRBJ2-1
CDR3 protein: ASSTRQGMDNEQF

V gene: TRBV4-3
J gene: TRBJ2-3
CDR3 protein: ASSQETSGGADTQY

V gene: TRBV6-4
J gene: TRBJ2-3
CDR3 protein: ASAREPTDTQY

V gene: TRBV6-4
J gene: TRBJ1-1
CDR3 protein: ASSVTGENTEAF

V gene: TRBV12-3/TRBV12-4
J gene: TRBJ1-2
CDR3 protein: ACMGGDYGYT

V gene: TRBV7-2
J gene: TRBJ1-1
CDR3 protein: ASSFRVFMNTEAF

V gene: TRBV20-1
J gene: TRBJ1-2
CDR3 protein: SARDRRGQGDGYT

V gene: TRBV20-1
J gene: TRBJ2-1
CDR3 protein: SGSTSGANNEQF

V gene: TRBV7-3
J gene: TRBJ2-1
CDR3 protein: ASSLGGHGYNEQF

V gene: TRBV21-1
J gene: TRBJ2-7
CDR3 protein: ASRHPSGTSGLRRAYEQY

V gene: TRBV12-3/TRBV12-4
J gene: TRBJ1-1
CDR3 protein: ASSFGGSRIEAF

V gene: TRBV7-6
J gene: TRBJ2-3
CDR3 protein: ASSHWTSPSTDTQY

V gene: TRBV27
J gene: TRBJ1-2
CDR3 protein: ASRRPGYT

V gene: TRBV7-9
J gene: .
CDR3 protein: ASSLLAGDSAKNIQY

V gene: TRBV3-1
J gene: TRBJ2-3
CDR3 protein: ASSHMTSQDTQY